This TCR beta chain was sequenced in a study of T cell repertoires in cytomegalovirus infection. Study context: Recently identified HLA-C-restricted CMV epitopes were used, and well-studied HLA-B-restricted CMV epitopes were used as well. Both CMV infection and a matching HLA type were indicated by public TCR beta signatures. General study results and limits: Public TCR beta family frequency separated CMV-and-HLA carriers, including in an independent cohort. Across the ex vivo response, the dominant clonotypes were HLA-C-restricted CMV-specific TCR beta clonotypes.

As concerns this clonotype: The antigen remains unidentified.

TCRdb re-called the reads through MiXCR, storing one row per CDR3 protein. The table lists about 920,000 distinct CDR3 sequences, approximately 30% of them singletons. The CDR3 runs 15 residues. Germline CDR1 and CDR2: MNHEY and SVGEGT. J gave up 5 bases and V 5 bases, and 8 bases lay outside the gene matches. This specimen consisted of cultured CD8+ T cells from PBMCs, obtained from culture after CMV antigen stimulation. This TCR was sampled from a human donor in good health (CMV status not recorded). Some clones in this sample may be carry-over from other donors' samples. This chain joins TRBV6-2 or TRBV6-3 and TRBJ2-5; 10 bases agree with TRBD2. The CDR3 here is CASSNEREGRETQYF. Written as DNA, the CDR3 is TGTGCCAGCAGTAACGAGCGGGAGGGCCGTGAGACCCAGTACTTC.